Below, 14 T cell receptor beta chains from the same sample are listed, as sequenced in a study of blood T cells in healthy people across ages. A sample-barcoded 5' primer and a J-beta primer mix were used in a second PCR of roughly 7 to 11 cycles. TCRdb used MiXCR to reprocess the 5' RACE reads, holding one entry per CDR3 protein. The sample yields over 1,500,000 distinct CDR3 sequences, around half seen once. Sequencing was performed on blood. The receptors derive from a woman aged 40 to 55 in good health.

This chain uses TRBV5-5 with TRBJ1-2; TRBD1 matches at 8 bases. Looked up from germline, CDR1 is SGHKS and CDR2 is YYEKEE (reference sequence). The CDR3 is 13 residues long. The V gene end was trimmed by 4 bases and the J gene end by 8 bases; junction bases not matched to a gene: 7. The CDR3 reads CASSRGQAFGYTF. The CDR3 DNA follows: TGTGCCAGCAGCCGGGGACAGGCGTTCGGCTACACCTTC.

The sample holds a few counts of this clonotype. This sequence joins TRBV6-2 or TRBV6-3 and TRBJ2-5, with D perhaps matching TRBD1 or TRBD2 (5 bases each). The germline V gene encodes CDR1 MNHEY and CDR2 SVGEGT. V lost 6 bases and J lost 2, with 22 bases in between. CDR3 length: 17 residues. For the CDR3, the DNA is TGTGCCAGCAGCCCTCGAGGGGACCTCGAGTTTCAAGAGACCCAGTACTTC. It specifies CASSPRGDLEFQETQYF.

In this sample, this clonotype turned up a few times. The chain recombines TRBV27 with TRBJ2-5; no reliable D call. In germline, CDR1 is MNHEY, CDR2 SMNVEV (reference sequence). Deletions cut 6 bases from V and 5 bases from J, with 13 bases between. This CDR3 has 13 residues. CDR3 sequence: CASSVTPWETQYF. In nucleotides, the CDR3 is TGTGCCAGCAGCGTAACCCCGTGGGAGACCCAGTACTTC.

V gene TRBV7-9 combines with J gene TRBJ1-4, with D maybe TRBD1 (5 bases). From germline, CDR1 is SEHNR and CDR2 FQNEAQ (reference sequence). This CDR3 region has 14 residues. V lost 5 bases to trimming and J lost 7 bases, with 14 bases between them. CDR3 residues: CASSHTGGFEKLFF. DNA of the CDR3: TGTGCCAGCAGCCATACCGGGGGTTTTGAAAAACTGTTTTTT.

This clonotype was recorded a few times. This CDR3 is CASSATSGGYTDTQYF. The CDR3 DNA follows: TGTGCCAGCAGTGCGACTAGCGGGGGATACACAGATACGCAGTATTTT. The chain couples TRBV6-1 to TRBJ2-3, with 12 bases identical to TRBD2. CDR1 is MNHNS, CDR2 SASEGT, per germline. This CDR3 contains 16 residues. Trimming removed 4 bases from V and 2 bases from J; junction bases left unmatched: 4.

This clonotype was found many times. This chain links TRBV6-1 with TRBJ2-7; D is uncertain. Germline CDR1 and CDR2: MNHNS and SASEGT. This CDR3 is 14 amino acids long. Trimming shortened V by 9 bases and J by 0 bases, and 15 bases separated the two germline ends. CDR3 loop: CASSLTEFSYEQYF. DNA for the CDR3: TGTGCCAGTTCCCTGACGGAGTTCTCCTACGAGCAGTACTTC.

The rearrangement joins TRBV29-1 to TRBJ1-5; D is unresolved. Germline lookup yields CDR1 SQVTM and CDR2 ANQGSEA. V lost 6 bases and J 1 base, leaving 10 bases between the germline ends. This CDR3 region has 13 residues. CDR3 region: CSVLDGSNQPQHF. Here the CDR3 DNA reads TGCAGCGTCCTGGACGGGAGCAATCAGCCCCAGCATTTT.

This clonotype was found a few times. The rearrangement uses TRBV5-5 and TRBJ2-1, with a weak D call TRBD1 (5 bases). Deletions cut 2 bases from V and 4 bases from J, with 13 bases between. The CDR3 is 15 amino acids. The germline CDR1 and CDR2 sequences are SGHKS and YYEKEE (reference sequence). The DNA for the CDR3 is TGTGCCAGCAGCTTCTACCAGGGTTTTTACAATGAGCAGTTCTTC. Amino acid sequence: CASSFYQGFYNEQFF.

Details on this clonotype: The junction differs from germline at one of its ends, possibly a read error. V usage is TRBV7-9 and J usage is TRBJ1-6; D gene unclear. The CDR3 has 14 amino acids. Germline values: CDR1 SEHNR, CDR2 FQNEAQ (reference sequence). In DNA form, the CDR3 reads TGTGTCAGCAGCTTAGGTCAGGCTCTCCAACCCCTCCACTTT. Its protein product is CVSSLGQALQPLHF. The whole variable domain, remainder taken from reference TRBV7-9 and TRBJ1-6, is DTGVSQNPRHKITKRGQNVTFRCDPISEHNRLYWYRQTLGQGPEFLTYFQNEAQLEKSRLLSDRFSAERPKGSFSTLEIQRTEQGDSAMYLCVSSLGQALQPLHFGNGTRLTVT.

The chain recombines TRBV11-2 with TRBJ2-1, with a tentative D call TRBD2 (6 bases). This CDR3 comprises 13 residues. From germline, CDR1 is SGHAT and CDR2 FQNNGV. V dropped 4 bases and J dropped 8 bases, with 12 bases sitting between them. This CDR3 is CASSSAGLDEQFF. CDR3 DNA: TGTGCCAGCAGCTCCGCGGGGCTGGATGAGCAGTTCTTC. Based on the CDR3 plus reference TRBV11-2 and TRBJ2-1, the full variable domain is EAGVAQSPRYKIIEKRQSVAFWCNPISGHATLYWYQQILGQGPKLLIQFQNNGVVDDSQLPKDRFSAERLKGVDSTLKIQPAKLEDSAVYLCASSSAGLDEQFFGPGTRLTVL.

The chain uses TRBV7-4 and TRBJ2-7; a weak D match, TRBD1 (6 bases). The CDR3 loop spans 15 amino acids. Trimming shortened V by 2 bases and J by 4 bases, and 15 bases separated the two germline ends. Germline V gives CDR1 SGHVT, CDR2 SQSDAQ. CDR3 region: CASSLWLGATYEQYF. CDR3 sequence (DNA): TGTGCCAGCAGCTTATGGCTGGGGGCCACTTACGAGCAGTACTTC.

V gene TRBV2 combines with J gene TRBJ1-1; possibly TRBD1 for D (5 bases). Germline-derived CDR1 and CDR2 are SNHLY and FYNNEI. Trimming removed 3 bases from V and 2 bases from J, with 16 bases in between. The length of the CDR3 is 16 residues. CDR3 sequence: CASSEVMGVPNTEAFF. Written as DNA, the CDR3 is TGTGCCAGCAGTGAGGTGATGGGGGTCCCTAACACTGAAGCTTTCTTT.

This clonotype was seen only a few times. The chain joins TRBV20-1 to TRBJ2-4, with 8 bases matching TRBD1. Germline loops: CDR1 DFQATT, CDR2 SNEGSKA (reference sequence). The CDR3 is 14 amino acids. The trim removed 0 bases at V and 13 bases at J, leaving 11 bases unmatched. The CDR3 protein is CSAREQGVPGGQYF. The DNA of the CDR3 is TGCAGTGCTAGAGAACAGGGGGTTCCTGGGGGGCAGTACTTC.

There are many counts of this clonotype. The V and J genes are TRBV7-2 and TRBJ2-7, with 7 bases matching TRBD1. The V segment lost 5 bases and the J segment 2 bases; nucleotides outside the gene matches: 6. Germline lookup yields CDR1 SGHTA and CDR2 FQGNSA. The CDR3 has 14 amino acids. Here the CDR3 reads CASSGRDSPYEQYF. The CDR3 nucleotides are TGTGCCAGCAGCGGCCGGGACAGTCCCTACGAGCAGTACTTC.